The T cell receptor beta chain described here comes from a study of synovial regulatory T cells in juvenile arthritis. Study-wide background: Treatments: a few naive, over five methotrexate, one methotrexate plus infliximab, one unknown.

Study-wide points: Across patients, iaTreg TCR repertoires were mostly private, partly shared with synovial Teff and blood CPL. Inflammation-associated Treg cells in blood had less TCR diversity than the remaining blood Treg cells.

Generated by immunoSEQ multiplex PCR, the TCRdb table keeps only in-frame clones and is missing some. The sample totals 9,000 to 10,000 clones. CDR1 is LNHDA, CDR2 SQIVND, per germline (reference sequence). The CDR3 totals 13 residues. No DNA was logged. Of note for this clone: What it binds is not known.

The V call is TRBV19, the J call TRBJ1-5; TCRdb lists TRBD1, though no DNA is available to test this call. This clonotype was sampled from a donor under 30 with juvenile idiopathic arthritis. The material sequenced was Treg cells from blood. As to subset: remaining (HLA-DR-negative) circulating blood Treg cells. The CDR3 region is CASSIQVNQPQHF.